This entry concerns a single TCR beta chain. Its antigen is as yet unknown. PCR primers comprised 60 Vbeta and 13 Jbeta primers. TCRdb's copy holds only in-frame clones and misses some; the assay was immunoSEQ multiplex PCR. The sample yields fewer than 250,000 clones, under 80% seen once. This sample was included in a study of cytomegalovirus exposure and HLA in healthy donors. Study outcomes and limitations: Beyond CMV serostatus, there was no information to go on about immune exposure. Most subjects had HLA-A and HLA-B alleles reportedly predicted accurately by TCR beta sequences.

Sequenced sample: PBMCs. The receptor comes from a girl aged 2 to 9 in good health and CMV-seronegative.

CDR3 loop: CASSREGPLASFYNEQFF. In DNA, the CDR3 is TGTGCCAGCAGCCGAGAGGGACCTCTAGCGAGTTTCTACAATGAGCAGTTCTTC. V usage is TRBV5-4 and J usage is TRBJ2-1; a possible D gene is TRBD2 (6 bases). Trimming cost V 4 bases and J 3 bases, with 23 bases left between them. Per germline, CDR1 SGHNT and CDR2 YYREEE (reference sequence). The CDR3 runs to 18 residues.